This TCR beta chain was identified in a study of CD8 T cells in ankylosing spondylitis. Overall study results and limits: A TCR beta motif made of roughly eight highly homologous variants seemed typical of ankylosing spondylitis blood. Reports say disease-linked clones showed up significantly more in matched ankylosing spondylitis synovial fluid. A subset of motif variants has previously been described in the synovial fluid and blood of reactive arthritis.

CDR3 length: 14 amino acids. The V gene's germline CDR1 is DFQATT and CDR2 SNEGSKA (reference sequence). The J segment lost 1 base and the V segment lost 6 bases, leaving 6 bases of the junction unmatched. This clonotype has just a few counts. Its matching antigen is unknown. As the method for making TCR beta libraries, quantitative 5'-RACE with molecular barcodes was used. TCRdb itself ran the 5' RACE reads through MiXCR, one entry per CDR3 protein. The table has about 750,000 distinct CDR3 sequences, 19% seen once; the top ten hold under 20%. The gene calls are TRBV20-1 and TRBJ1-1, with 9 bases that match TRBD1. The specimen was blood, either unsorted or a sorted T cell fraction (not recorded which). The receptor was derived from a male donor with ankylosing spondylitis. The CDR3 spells CSARDRVSNTEAFF. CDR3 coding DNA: TGCAGTGCAAGGGACAGGGTTTCGAACACTGAAGCTTTCTTT.